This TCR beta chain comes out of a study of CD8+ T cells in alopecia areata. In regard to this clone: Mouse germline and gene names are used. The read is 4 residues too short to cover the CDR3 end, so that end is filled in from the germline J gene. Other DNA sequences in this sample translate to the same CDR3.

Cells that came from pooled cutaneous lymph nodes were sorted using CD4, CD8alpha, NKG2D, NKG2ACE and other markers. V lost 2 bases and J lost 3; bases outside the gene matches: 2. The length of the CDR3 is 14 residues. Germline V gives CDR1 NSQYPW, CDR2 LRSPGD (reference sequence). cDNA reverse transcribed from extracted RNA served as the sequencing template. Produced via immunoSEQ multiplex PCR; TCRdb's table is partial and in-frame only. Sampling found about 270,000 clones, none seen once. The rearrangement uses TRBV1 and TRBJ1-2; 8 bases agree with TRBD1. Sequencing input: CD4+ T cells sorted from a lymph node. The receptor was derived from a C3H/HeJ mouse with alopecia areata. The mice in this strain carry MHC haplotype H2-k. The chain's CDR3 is CTCSAQGADSDYTF. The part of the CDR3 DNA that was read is TGCACCTGCAGTGCACAGGGGGCGGACTCC.